The rows below give T cell receptor beta chains drawn from one sample of a study of blood T cells in healthy people across ages. TCRdb recomputed calls from the 5' RACE reads with MiXCR, one row per CDR3 protein. The sample holds roughly 1,500,000 distinct CDR3 sequences; 30% to 40% are singletons and the top ten take roughly 10%. The sample comprised blood. The receptors stem from a woman between 25 and 40 years old in good health. Both conserved end residues are part of each CDR3. A D gene is named only where the DNA matches it firmly. Rows may omit the clone size; those that give it use once, few, many or a size class.

J: TRBJ2-1; V: TRBV9; D: TRBD1; size: .; DNA: TGTGCCAGCAGCGCGACAGGGGAGCCATCCTACAATGAGCAGTTCTTC; CDR3: CASSATGEPSYNEQFF
J: TRBJ2-2; V: TRBV15; D: .; size: once; DNA: TGTGCCACCAGACGAATGGGGGACGGGGAGCTGTTTTTT; CDR3: CATRRMGDGELFF
J: TRBJ1-5; V: TRBV7-6; D: .; size: .; DNA: TGTGCCAGCAGCTTAGAGGGGGAGGTACAGCCCCAGCATTTT; CDR3: CASSLEGEVQPQHF
J: TRBJ1-2; V: TRBV5-1; D: .; size: .; DNA: TGCGCCAGCAGCTCCGGGACACCTCTCTATGGCTACACCTTC; CDR3: CASSSGTPLYGYTF
J: TRBJ2-4; V: TRBV7-2; D: .; size: .; DNA: TGTGCCAGCAGCTTAAGACAGCCTCCTCAGTACTTC; CDR3: CASSLRQPPQYF
J: TRBJ2-2; V: TRBV5-1; D: TRBD2; size: .; DNA: TGCGCCAGCACTCCGGGACTAGTAGCCACCGGGGAGCTGTTTTTT; CDR3: CASTPGLVATGELFF
J: TRBJ2-1; V: TRBV19; D: TRBD1; size: .; DNA: TGTGCCAGTAGTATACCCGGGACAGGGTTTTGGTTCTTC; CDR3: CASSIPGTGFWFF
J: TRBJ2-1; V: TRBV27; D: TRBD2; size: few; DNA: TGTGCCAGCAGTTCGACTAGCGTGGGGGAGCAGTTCTTC; CDR3: CASSSTSVGEQFF
J: TRBJ1-1; V: TRBV29-1; D: .; size: .; DNA: TGCAGCGTTGAAACAACTGATCTAAAGGCTTTCTTT; CDR3: CSVETTDLKAFF
J: TRBJ1-5; V: TRBV20-1; D: TRBD1; size: few; DNA: TGCAGTGCTGTTCCACAACAGGGGGATTTCCATCAGCCCCAGCATTTT; CDR3: CSAVPQQGDFHQPQHF
J: TRBJ1-1; V: TRBV12-3/TRBV12-4; D: .; size: .; DNA: TGTGCCACGGAGGAAGAATTGAACACTGAAGCTTTCTTT; CDR3: CATEEELNTEAFF
J: TRBJ2-1; V: TRBV4-1; D: TRBD2; size: .; DNA: TGCGCCAGCAGCCAAGTTCCAATAGCGGGGGGAGACAATGAGCAGTTCTTC; CDR3: CASSQVPIAGGDNEQFF
J: TRBJ2-1; V: TRBV9; D: .; size: .; DNA: TGTGCCAGCAGCGTAGCGGGGCCCCCTTACAATGAGCAGTTCTTC; CDR3: CASSVAGPPYNEQFF
J: TRBJ2-7; V: TRBV5-1; D: TRBD1; size: .; DNA: TGCGCCAGCAGCCACGGGACAGCGAGCTCCTACGAGCAGTACTTC; CDR3: CASSHGTASSYEQYF
J: TRBJ2-1; V: TRBV30; D: TRBD2; size: .; DNA: TGTGCCTGGAGTCTTCAGCGGACTAGCGGTCCCGGGAATGAGCAGTTCTTC; CDR3: CAWSLQRTSGPGNEQFF
J: TRBJ2-4; V: TRBV20-1; D: .; size: few; DNA: TGCAGTGCTAGGAGTTCTCTCCCGCAGTACTTC; CDR3: CSARSSLPQYF
J: TRBJ2-5; V: TRBV20-1; D: TRBD2; size: few; DNA: TGCAGTGCCCAGACTAGCGGGAGAGAGACCCAGTACTTC; CDR3: CSAQTSGRETQYF
J: TRBJ2-1; V: TRBV15; D: TRBD1; size: .; DNA: TGTGCCACCAGCCGCACAGGGGAAACCTACAATGAGCAGTTCTTC; CDR3: CATSRTGETYNEQFF
J: TRBJ2-7; V: TRBV7-9; D: .; size: .; DNA: TGTGCCAGCAGCTTTGGAGGGAGCGGAGCCTACGAGCAGTACTTC; CDR3: CASSFGGSGAYEQYF
J: TRBJ2-1; V: TRBV9; D: TRBD1; size: .; DNA: TGTGCCAGCAGCGGGACAGGGACCAGCTCCTACAATGAGCAGTTCTTC; CDR3: CASSGTGTSSYNEQFF
J: TRBJ2-1; V: TRBV27; D: TRBD2; size: .; DNA: TGTGCCAGCAGTTTAAACCTAGCGGGAGTATCGGCTTACAATGAGCAGTTCTTC; CDR3: CASSLNLAGVSAYNEQFF
J: TRBJ2-1; V: TRBV10-2; D: .; size: few; DNA: TGCGCCAGCAGTGAGGCGAGGGGATACAATGAGCAGTTCTTC; CDR3: CASSEARGYNEQFF
J: TRBJ2-3; V: TRBV27; D: .; size: .; DNA: TGTGCCAGCAGTTTAAACGGGGCCACGCAGTATTTT; CDR3: CASSLNGATQYF
J: TRBJ2-1; V: TRBV4-1; D: TRBD2; size: few; DNA: TGCGCCAGCAGCCAAGGTGTCCTAGCGGGCGATGAGCAGTTCTTC; CDR3: CASSQGVLAGDEQFF
J: TRBJ2-3; V: TRBV5-1; D: TRBD1; size: many; DNA: TGCGCCAGCAGCTCACCTGGGACAGGCACAGATACGCAGTATTTT; CDR3: CASSSPGTGTDTQYF
J: TRBJ2-1; V: TRBV30; D: TRBD2; size: .; DNA: TGTGCCTGGAGTCCAGGGACTAGCGGGATCGATGAGCAGTTCTTC; CDR3: CAWSPGTSGIDEQFF
J: TRBJ1-1; V: TRBV27; D: .; size: .; DNA: TGTGCCAGCAGTTGGGTCGGACTAATGAACACTGAAGCTTTCTTT; CDR3: CASSWVGLMNTEAFF
J: TRBJ2-7; V: TRBV20-1; D: .; size: few; DNA: TGCAGTAGGAGCCGACAGGCCAACGAGCAGTACTTC; CDR3: CSRSRQANEQYF
J: TRBJ2-1; V: TRBV7-9; D: .; size: .; DNA: TGTGCCAGCAGCTTAGGGGTAAACAATGAGCAGTTCTTC; CDR3: CASSLGVNNEQFF
J: TRBJ1-2; V: TRBV29-1; D: .; size: .; DNA: TGCAGCGTTGAAGGGGGGGGACGGACCTCCTATGGCTACACCTTC; CDR3: CSVEGGGRTSYGYTF
J: TRBJ2-1; V: TRBV20-1; D: .; size: few; DNA: TGCAGTGCTGTAGGGTGGTTCGCCGGGAATGAGCAGTTCTTC; CDR3: CSAVGWFAGNEQFF
J: TRBJ2-7; V: TRBV12-3/TRBV12-4; D: .; size: .; DNA: TGTGCCAGCGGACTGCGGGTGGGATACTCCTACGAGCAGTACTTC; CDR3: CASGLRVGYSYEQYF
J: TRBJ2-7; V: TRBV9; D: .; size: few; DNA: TGTGCCAGCAGCTTTGGGGGGACCGACGAGCAGTACTTC; CDR3: CASSFGGTDEQYF
J: TRBJ2-1; V: TRBV10-3; D: TRBD2; size: few; DNA: TGTGCCATCAGTACCCGGACTAGTACCTACAGTGAGCAGTTCTTC; CDR3: CAISTRTSTYSEQFF
J: TRBJ2-3; V: TRBV5-1; D: TRBD2; size: .; DNA: TGCGCCAGCAGCTTGTGGGCGGGGGGGCCAGATACGCAGTATTTT; CDR3: CASSLWAGGPDTQYF
J: TRBJ2-5; V: TRBV2; D: TRBD2; size: .; DNA: TGTGCCAGCATCAGACTAGCGGGGGGAGAGACCCAGTACTTC; CDR3: CASIRLAGGETQYF
J: TRBJ2-7; V: TRBV20-1; D: TRBD1; size: .; DNA: TGCAGTGCTAAAAGTACAGGGACAGGGCCCCCCCACTCCTACGAGCAGTACTTC; CDR3: CSAKSTGTGPPHSYEQYF
J: TRBJ2-1; V: TRBV12-3/TRBV12-4; D: .; size: many; DNA: TGTGCCAGCAGTTTGGGTGGCAGTGAGCAGTTCTTC; CDR3: CASSLGGSEQFF
J: TRBJ1-2; V: TRBV7-2; D: .; size: once; DNA: TGTGCCAGCGGTCCCGTGTCGGTGAACTATGGCTACACCTTC; CDR3: CASGPVSVNYGYTF
J: TRBJ1-2; V: TRBV19; D: .; size: .; DNA: TGTGCCAGCAATTTAGACGGACTTCAAATCTATGGCTACACCTTC; CDR3: CASNLDGLQIYGYTF